These T cell receptor beta chains were read from a single sample in a study of cytotoxic CD8 clonotypes in ibrutinib-treated CLL. The assay was immunoSEQ multiplex PCR, and TCRdb's table has in-frame clones only and misses some. The sample carries some 200,000 clones, around 72% recorded once. The sequencing used PBMCs, collected after 24 months of ibrutinib treatment. The source is a human donor with chronic lymphocytic leukemia. Each CDR3 is given with its conserved first and last residue. A D gene is named only where the DNA matches it firmly. Clone size is stated in some rows and not others, as once, few, many or a class when expanded.

V	J	D	size	CDR3	DNA
TRBV2	TRBJ2-5	TRBD2	-	CASSRLAGAETQYF	TGTGCCAGCAGTCGACTAGCGGGAGCCGAGACCCAGTACTTC
TRBV29-1	TRBJ2-5	TRBD2	-	CSARLAGGGETQYF	TGCAGCGCCCGCCTAGCGGGAGGAGGTGAGACCCAGTACTTC
TRBV14	TRBJ1-4	-	-	CASSGITNEKLFF	TGTGCCAGCAGCGGGATTACTAATGAAAAACTGTTTTTT
TRBV6-5	TRBJ2-1	TRBD1	-	CASRTGEANEQFF	TGTGCCAGCAGGACAGGGGAAGCGAATGAGCAGTTCTTC
TRBV9	TRBJ2-7	-	-	CASSTRAGDYEQYF	TGTGCCAGCAGCACCCGGGCAGGGGATTACGAGCAGTACTTC
TRBV5-1	TRBJ2-5	-	-	CASSLVETQYF	TGCGCCAGCAGCTTGGTAGAGACCCAGTACTTC
TRBV29-1	TRBJ1-2	-	-	CSVLPSAGVDYGYTF	TGCAGCGTTCTCCCGAGCGCAGGGGTTGACTATGGCTACACCTTC
TRBV19	TRBJ2-3	-	-	CASSIGGLTDTQYF	TGTGCCAGTAGTATAGGCGGCTTAACAGATACGCAGTATTTT
TRBV2	TRBJ1-5	-	-	CASTPGSQQPQHF	TGTGCCAGCACCCCGGGGTCACAACAGCCCCAGCATTTT
TRBV27	TRBJ1-1	TRBD1	-	CASSQGRGRQGMDAEAFF	TGTGCCAGCAGCCAAGGCCGGGGGAGACAGGGAATGGACGCTGAAGCTTTCTTT
TRBV4-3	TRBJ1-1	-	-	CASSPGWGDRNTEAFF	TGCGCCAGCAGCCCGGGGTGGGGGGATCGGAACACTGAAGCTTTCTTT
TRBV30	TRBJ2-2	TRBD1	-	CAWSVFGTANTGELFF	TGTGCCTGGAGTGTATTCGGGACAGCCAACACCGGGGAGCTGTTTTTT
TRBV6-5	TRBJ2-7	TRBD1	once	CASSGTGTGTYEQYF	TGTGCCAGCAGCGGAACCGGGACAGGCACCTACGAGCAGTACTTC
TRBV7-2	TRBJ2-1	TRBD2	-	CASSLVGLAGISYNEQFF	TGTGCCAGCAGCTTAGTGGGACTAGCGGGAATATCCTACAATGAGCAGTTCTTC
TRBV27	TRBJ2-7	-	-	CASSFSAAKRLRYF	TGTGCCAGCAGTTTCTCGGCCGCGAAGCGTCTTAGGTACTTC
TRBV5-4	TRBJ2-3	-	-	CASNRGSGYTDTQYF	TGTGCCAGCAATAGGGGGAGCGGGTACACAGATACGCAGTATTTT
TRBV30	TRBJ2-3	-	-	CAWMGAPTGDTQYF	TGTGCCTGGATGGGGGCGCCCACCGGGGATACGCAGTATTTT
TRBV28	TRBJ2-5	TRBD2	-	CASSSRLAGDETQYF	TGTGCCAGCAGTTCCAGACTAGCGGGAGATGAGACCCAGTACTTC
TRBV11-2	TRBJ2-1	-	few	CASSFRGLGSNEQFF	TGTGCCAGCAGTTTCAGAGGATTAGGAAGCAATGAGCAGTTCTTC